The 2 T cell receptor beta chains below were found in one sample sequenced in a study of blood T cell repertoires in COVID-19. The protocol was immunoSEQ multiplex PCR, while the TCRdb copy is restricted to in-frame clones and leaves out a portion. The table lists hundreds of thousands of clones, more than 75% of them singletons, with around 2% in the top ten. Sequencing was done on a sample of PBMCs or T cells enriched from blood (not recorded which). These receptor sequences come from a woman aged 60-70 years in a cohort exposed to, infected with or recovered from COVID-19 (not recorded which).

V gene TRBV28 combines with J gene TRBJ1-2, with D unresolved. The length of the CDR3 is 11 residues. Germline loops: CDR1 MDHEN, CDR2 SYDVKM. Deletions cut 10 bases from V and 8 bases from J, with 14 bases between. The CDR3 nucleotides are TGTGCCACGGGAGGCAGCCTGGGCTACACCTTC. It yields the protein CATGGSLGYTF.

This clone was seen a single time. V is TRBV19 and J is TRBJ1-4; 8 bases line up with TRBD1. Germline CDR1 reads LNHDA; CDR2 reads SQIVND (reference sequence). J lost 5 bases, V lost 5 bases, and 16 bases had no gene match. The CDR3 consists of 18 residues. CDR3 in DNA: TGTGCCAGTAGTCCGAGACAGGGGACCCTTAACGACAATGAAAAACTGTTTTTT. Translating it yields CASSPRQGTLNDNEKLFF.